What follows describes a single TCR beta chain. Its antigen is undetermined. The TCRbeta library was prepared with unique molecular identifiers. TCRdb itself ran the PCR reads through MiXCR, one entry per CDR3 protein. The table shows 500,000 or so distinct CDR3 sequences, with 9.5% to 12% occurring only once. This specimen comes from a study of T-cell reconstitution after alpha-beta-depleted transplantation in children. Findings of the study overall: It was surviving recipient T cells and thymic progenitors that gave some patients high TCRbeta diversity at day 60. Newly generated T cells supplied most T-cell counts and diversity one year post-transplant. Reportedly, roughly two months post-transplant, alpha-beta T cells arose from several hundred expanded graft clones.

Sequences were derived from PBMCs, mostly from graft donor cells, sampled 180 days after TCRalphabeta/CD19-depleted stem cell transplant. The sequence was collected from a female patient aged 2-15 years who had a stem cell transplant for aplastic anemia, so the T cells may come from the graft donor.

Here the CDR3 reads CASSPPVVQRPDTQYF. The CDR3 coding sequence is TGCGCCAGCAGCCCCCCCGTGGTACAGCGCCCAGATACGCAGTATTTT. The chain is built from TRBV4-3 and TRBJ2-3, with unresolved D. This CDR3 spans 16 amino acids. Germline CDR1 reads LGHNA; CDR2 reads YSLEER. The V end was cut by 4 bases, the J end by 4 bases, with 18 bases between.